These 17 T cell receptor beta chains share one sample of origin, sequenced in a study of T cells expressing NK-cell markers. Using the 5' RACE reads, TCRdb records one entry per CDR3 protein without DNA. The sample table includes over 200,000 distinct CDR3 sequences. Sequencing used blood T cells: a sorted CD56 or NKG2C T cell subset, CD4+ or CD8+ T cells, or bulk PBMC T cells (not recorded which). These receptors all come from a man aged 18 to 30 in good health.

The V call is TRBV5-4, the J call TRBJ2-3; the TRBD2 assignment by TCRdb is unverifiable without DNA. CDR1 and CDR2 (germline): SGHNT, YYREEE (reference sequence). There are 16 residues in the CDR3. The CDR3 reads CASSTLTSSLPDTQYF.

The chain recombines TRBV7-2 with TRBJ2-7; TCRdb's assignment of TRBD2 cannot be checked, as there is no DNA. This CDR3 region has 18 residues. Germline values: CDR1 SGHTA, CDR2 FQGNSA. This chain's CDR3 is CASSLALLASGRAYEQYF.

The V call is TRBV3-1, the J call TRBJ2-6; TCRdb proposes TRBD1, but this gene call is untestable without DNA. CDR1 and CDR2 from the germline V gene are LGHDT and YNNKEL (reference sequence). The CDR3 loop spans 18 amino acids. The chain's CDR3 is CASSAYTGASTGANVLTF.

The chain has TRBV12-3 or TRBV12-4 and TRBJ2-3; TCRdb designates TRBD1, a call that cannot be tested without DNA. This CDR3 has 16 residues. Here the CDR3 reads CASNLGGTGGTDTQYF.

The chain joins TRBV20-1 to TRBJ2-7; TCRdb picks TRBD2, but there is no DNA to check that call. The CDR3 contains 14 residues. The V gene's germline CDR1 is DFQATT and CDR2 SNEGSKA (reference sequence). CDR3 region: CSASALAGSYEQYF.

V gene TRBV12-3 or TRBV12-4 combines with J gene TRBJ1-3; absent DNA, TCRdb's TRBD1 call cannot be checked. This CDR3 region has 16 residues. The CDR3 here is CASTGDRFISGNTIYF.

The V gene is TRBV29-1, the J gene TRBJ2-7; lacking DNA, the TRBD1 call made by TCRdb goes unchecked. This CDR3 comprises 13 residues. Per the germline V gene, CDR1 is SQVTM and CDR2 is ANQGSEA. The CDR3 is CSAEGGPTYEQYF.

The rearrangement links TRBV6-1 to TRBJ2-5. Looked up from germline, CDR1 is MNHNS and CDR2 is SASEGT. The CDR3 spans 14 residues. The CDR3 region is CASSETRILETQYF.

J is TRBJ2-3 and V is TRBV20-1. CDR1 and CDR2 (germline): DFQATT, SNEGSKA (reference sequence). There are 14 residues in the CDR3. The CDR3 loop is CSARSQVNTDTQYF.

The chain joins TRBV5-4 to TRBJ1-2. The CDR3 length is 13 residues. Germline V gives CDR1 SGHNT, CDR2 YYREEE (reference sequence). This CDR3 reads CASSLIAAYGYTF.

This chain links TRBV18 with TRBJ2-1. Germline V gives CDR1 KGHSH, CDR2 LQKENI. The CDR3 is made up of 14 amino acids. CDR3 in amino acids: CASSPPTVYNEQFF.

The V call is TRBV11-2, the J call TRBJ1-1; as DNA is missing, the TRBD1 call by TCRdb cannot be tested. CDR1 and CDR2 from the germline V gene are SGHAT and FQNNGV. This CDR3 spans 16 amino acids. The CDR3 sequence: CASYPLVVQGAAEAFF.

The chain employs TRBV6-5 and TRBJ2-3; the TCRdb call, TRBD2, lacks DNA for checking. CDR3 length: 18 amino acids. Germline V gene lookup returns CDR1 MNHEY and CDR2 SVGAGI. The CDR3 reads CASSYSFSGMGSADTQYF.

The chain links TRBV20-1 to TRBJ2-7; TCRdb proposes TRBD2, but this gene call is untestable without DNA. The CDR3 extends over 15 amino acids. The germline gives CDR1 DFQATT, CDR2 SNEGSKA (reference sequence). The CDR3 sequence is CSARGGLAGVHEQYF.

The chain recombines TRBV5-6 with TRBJ2-1; TCRdb proposes TRBD2, but this gene call is untestable without DNA. This CDR3 has 14 residues. Germline-derived CDR1 and CDR2 are SGHDT and YYEEEE. CDR3 in amino acids: CASHSVLDIDEQFF.

The chain carries TRBV27 and TRBJ2-3. This CDR3 has 14 residues. CDR1 is MNHEY and CDR2 is SMNVEV in the germline V gene (reference sequence). The CDR3 here is CASSLYSVGDTQYF.

The chain links TRBV3-1 to TRBJ2-2. There are 15 residues in the CDR3. In germline, CDR1 is LGHDT, CDR2 YNNKEL (reference sequence). This CDR3 reads CASSSDQDNTGELFF. Based on the CDR3 plus reference TRBV3-1 and TRBJ2-2, the full variable domain is DTAVSQTPKYLVTQMGNDKSIKCEQNLGHDTMYWYKQDSKKFLKIMFSYNNKELIINETVPNRFSPKSPDKAHLNLHINSLELGDSAVYFCASSSDQDNTGELFFGEGSRLTVL.